Here is one T cell receptor (beta chain) with its context. Its antigen remains unknown. These data are taken from a study of T-cell memory formation after mild COVID-19. MiXCR, run by TCRdb on the 5' RACE reads, gives a single entry per CDR3 protein. Of approximately 350,000 distinct CDR3 sequences in the sample, 10% to 15% were seen once. General observations from the study: Pre-infection memory already had some responding clones, implying cross-reactive memory joined. Those CD4+ clones that contracted were mainly in CM and EM (CD8+ ones in EMRA). Second-wave clones reaching peak frequency on day 37 lacked confirmed SARS-CoV-2 specificity.

What was sequenced was PBMCs or a T cell subset sorted from them (not recorded which). The sequence was obtained from a man between 18 and 35 years old who had mild COVID-19 (a few samples of this study predate the infection). Cell type and time point are not known.

The CDR3 sequence is CAISDGQGAYEQYF. The DNA for the CDR3 is TGTGCCATCAGTGACGGACAGGGGGCCTACGAGCAGTACTTC. The rearrangement joins TRBV10-3 to TRBJ2-7; 10 nucleotides line up with TRBD1. The CDR3 runs to 14 residues. With 3 bases clipped from V and 2 bases from J, the junction kept 1 base outside the gene matches. Germline values: CDR1 ENHRY, CDR2 SYGVKD.